The rows below give T cell receptor beta chains drawn from one sample of a study of CD8+ T cells in alopecia areata. Libraries were prepared by immunoSEQ multiplex PCR; TCRdb keeps only in-frame clonotypes and omits some of them. The sample gives about 97,000 clones, roughly three fifths of which show up once; about a sixth is in the top ten. The sequences come from CD8+ T cells sorted from blood, collected at approximately week 60, from a patient treated with tofacitinib. The receptor set was obtained from a human donor with alopecia areata. The CDR3 runs from the conserved cysteine through the conserved F or W. D genes are given only for firm matches. Expanded clones are given a class, and other clones once, few, many or no size at all.

>few|TRBV19|NA|TRBJ2-7
CASSPSLYYEQYF
TGTGCCAGTAGTCCATCCCTGTACTACGAGCAGTACTTC
>once|TRBV19|NA|TRBJ1-2
CASSIGSRVEGYTF
TGTGCCAGTAGTATAGGCAGCAGGGTGGAAGGCTACACCTTC
>NA|TRBV14|NA|TRBJ2-7
CASSQGGTATYEQYF
TGTGCCAGCAGCCAAGGAGGGACGGCAACCTACGAGCAGTACTTC
>NA|TRBV6-1|TRBD2|TRBJ2-4
CASSETGTINIQYF
TGTGCCAGCAGCGAAACCGGGACTATAAACATTCAGTACTTC
>NA|TRBV7-2|TRBD2|TRBJ2-1
CASSGRAGGFSYNEQFF
TGTGCCAGCAGCGGGAGGGCGGGGGGTTTCTCCTACAATGAGCAGTTCTTC
>few|TRBV7-2|TRBD2|TRBJ2-3
CASSQGLAGGALGWSTQYF
TGTGCCAGCAGTCAAGGACTAGCGGGGGGAGCCCTCGGGTGGAGTACGCAGTATTTT
>few|TRBV2|NA|TRBJ1-5
CASDRLSNQPQHF
TGTGCCAGCGACAGACTTAGCAATCAGCCCCAGCATTTT
>NA|TRBV5-6|TRBD1|TRBJ2-1
CASSVGTGLYNEQFF
TGTGCCAGCAGTGTGGGGACAGGGCTCTACAATGAGCAGTTCTTC
>NA|TRBV2|TRBD1|TRBJ1-2
CASSEAQRDRGYGYTF
TGTGCCAGCAGTGAAGCGCAGAGGGACAGGGGCTATGGCTACACCTTC
>few|TRBV10-3|NA|TRBJ1-3
CAISESSGNTIYF
TGTGCCATCAGTGAGTCTTCTGGAAACACCATATATTTT
>NA|TRBV5-1|NA|TRBJ1-3
CATRPGVSGNTIYF
TGCGCCACGAGGCCGGGAGTCTCTGGAAACACCATATATTTT
>NA|TRBV5-1|NA|TRBJ2-3
CASTPQRSTDTQYF
TGCGCCAGCACCCCCCAGCGGAGCACAGATACGCAGTATTTT
>NA|TRBV27|NA|TRBJ2-7
CASSLRRIDEQYF
TGTGCCAGCAGCCTCCGTCGTATCGACGAGCAGTACTTC
>NA|TRBV10-2|NA|TRBJ1-5
CASSGPGALPQHF
TGCGCCAGCAGTGGACCAGGCGCTCTGCCCCAGCATTTT
>NA|TRBV5-1|NA|TRBJ2-1
CASSPQTNSNEQFF
TGCGCCAGCAGCCCACAGACGAATTCCAATGAGCAGTTCTTC
>NA|TRBV11-2|NA|TRBJ1-1
CASSLDAVYTEAFF
TGTGCCAGCAGCTTAGATGCGGTTTACACTGAAGCTTTCTTT
>NA|TRBV4-1|TRBD1|TRBJ1-5
CASSAGTGANQPQHF
TGCGCCAGCAGCGCCGGGACAGGGGCCAATCAGCCCCAGCATTTT
>few|TRBV11-2|NA|TRBJ1-5
CASSLDWQGNQPQHF
TGTGCCAGCAGCTTAGATTGGCAGGGCAATCAGCCCCAGCATTTT
>NA|TRBV27|NA|TRBJ2-7
CASRREGQGAISYEQYF
TGTGCCAGCAGAAGGGAGGGGCAGGGGGCGATATCCTACGAGCAGTACTTC
>few|TRBV7-9|NA|TRBJ2-5
CASSLLADFETQYF
TGTGCCAGCAGCTTATTGGCAGATTTCGAGACCCAGTACTTC
>NA|TRBV6-1|NA|TRBJ1-1
CASSTGNTEAFF
TGTGCCAGCAGCACAGGGAACACTGAAGCTTTCTTT
>NA|TRBV9|NA|TRBJ2-1
CASSAAISPKEQFF
TGTGCCAGCAGCGCGGCTATTAGCCCTAAGGAGCAGTTCTTC
>once|TRBV30|NA|TRBJ1-4
CAWSVSLTVNEKLFF
TGTGCCTGGAGTGTAAGTCTGACTGTCAATGAAAAACTGTTCTTT
>NA|TRBV30|NA|TRBJ1-2
CAWSRGYGSGEAYGYTF
TGTGCCTGGAGTAGGGGATATGGGTCAGGAGAAGCCTATGGCTACACCTTC
>few|TRBV7-8|TRBD1|TRBJ1-5
CASSLGGTGNQPQHF
TGTGCCAGCAGCTTAGGAGGGACAGGGAATCAGCCCCAGCATTTT
>NA|TRBV5-1|TRBD1|TRBJ1-1
CASSQGQGALGTEAFF
TGCGCCAGCAGCCAGGGACAGGGGGCGCTCGGGACTGAAGCTTTCTTT
>NA|TRBV27|NA|TRBJ2-1
CASKIEGSYNEQFF
TGTGCCAGCAAAATCGAAGGGTCATACAATGAGCAGTTCTTC
>NA|TRBV11-2|NA|TRBJ2-5
CASSLEWRAMETQYF
TGTGCCAGCAGCTTAGAATGGCGAGCGATGGAGACCCAGTACTTC
>NA|TRBV4-1|NA|TRBJ1-5
CASSNQGSQPQHF
TGCGCCAGCAGCAACCAGGGGAGTCAGCCCCAGCATTTT
>NA|TRBV10-3|NA|TRBJ2-1
CAISAILTGRVPKEQFF
TGTGCCATCAGTGCAATACTTACAGGGAGAGTACCCAAAGAGCAGTTCTTC
>few|TRBV12-5|NA|TRBJ2-1
CASGPTYNEQFF
TGTGCTAGTGGTCCTACCTACAATGAGCAGTTCTTC
>few|TRBV27|NA|TRBJ2-3
CASKEGAADTQYF
TGTGCCAGCAAGGAGGGGGCTGCAGATACGCAGTATTTT
>NA|TRBV25-1|NA|TRBJ2-7
CASSLEDFYEQYF
TGTGCCAGCAGCCTGGAAGATTTCTACGAGCAGTACTTC